This entry lists 26 T cell receptor beta chains sequenced from one sample in a study of Ad26.COV2.S vaccination and SARS-CoV-2 variants (dated by TCRdb to about 2021). Per the publication, the treatment or condition label means: around 19 received Ad26.COV2.S at low or high dose, single or two shots; several received placebo; per-sample allocation not given. Repertoires of vaccine and placebo recipients were sequenced from samples collected on day 63 after the first injection. To prepare the library, the immunoSEQ multiplex PCR assay was applied. TCRdb mirrors the immuneACCESS table, restricted to in-frame sequences. Some clones are absent from its copies; in checked studies, under half trace to an unresolved V gene, and the reason for the others is unknown. The sample contains nearly 400,000 clones, 70% to 90% of them found a single time. Jointly, the top ten make up 1.5% to 2% of the sample. The material was peripheral blood, obtained in a trial of Ad26.COV2.S vaccine versus placebo. Receptors were obtained from a person between 18 and 65 years old who received the Ad26.COV2.S COVID-19 vaccine or a placebo.

This chain uses TRBV4-2 with TRBJ2-6; possible D gene TRBD1, 6 bases. In germline, CDR1 is LGHNA, CDR2 YNFKEQ. The CDR3 has 18 residues. The V end lost 4 bases, the J end lost 1 base, and 17 bases lay between the germline ends. The CDR3 protein is CASSRTAGALSGANVLTF. The CDR3 bases are TGTGCCAGCAGCCGTACCGCAGGGGCGCTATCTGGGGCCAACGTCCTGACTTTC.

V gene TRBV5-1 combines with J gene TRBJ1-1, with D tentatively TRBD1 (5 bases). The germline V gene encodes CDR1 SGHRS and CDR2 YFSETQ. V lost 0 bases, J lost 0 bases, and 9 bases lay in between. This CDR3 is built from 15 residues. The CDR3 loop is CASSLEGRVNTEAFF. The CDR3 nucleotides are TGCGCCAGCAGCTTGGAGGGCAGGGTGAACACTGAAGCTTTCTTT.

The V gene is TRBV28, the J gene TRBJ1-2; D gene unclear. The CDR3 spans 14 residues. V dropped 2 bases and J dropped 0 bases, with 7 bases sitting between them. Germline V lookup: CDR1 MDHEN, CDR2 SYDVKM. The CDR3 spells CASSLSFSNYGYTF. In DNA form, the CDR3 reads TGTGCCAGCAGTTTAAGCTTCTCTAACTATGGCTACACCTTC.

Only one count was recorded for this clone. The chain employs TRBV21-1 and TRBJ1-5. TRBV21-1 is a pseudogene segment. This CDR3 contains 17 residues. In DNA, the CDR3 is TGTGCCAGCAGCAAAGTTCAGTGGGAGGTAGGCAATCAGCCCCAGCATTTT. Encoded protein: CASSKVQWEVGNQPQHF.

CDR3 in amino acids: CAWRVGLLLNEQFF. The CDR3 DNA reads TGTGCCTGGAGAGTTGGACTCCTACTCAATGAGCAGTTCTTC. The chain joins TRBV30 to TRBJ2-1; D might be TRBD2 (5 bases). Between the trimmed V and J ends, which lost 3 bases and 6 bases, there was a span of 15 bases. Looked up from germline, CDR1 is GTSNPN and CDR2 is SVGIG (reference sequence). The CDR3 contains 14 residues.

The chain couples TRBV11-2 to TRBJ2-2, with 12 bases matching TRBD2. V was clipped by 5 bases and J by 5 bases; unmatched bases: 6. Germline CDR1 reads SGHAT; CDR2 reads FQNNGV. CDR3 length: 16 residues. CDR3 DNA: TGTGCCAGCAGCACCCGACTAGCGGGAGTAACCGGGGAGCTGTTTTTT. This translates into CASSTRLAGVTGELFF.

The chain links TRBV28 to TRBJ2-4, with 9 bases identical to TRBD1. Trimming took 3 bases from V and 6 from J; bases not matched to a gene: 6. The CDR3 loop spans 15 amino acids. Germline V gene sequence: CDR1 MDHEN, CDR2 SYDVKM. The chain's CDR3 is CASSLGTGRLNIQYF. The CDR3 DNA is TGTGCCAGCAGTTTGGGGACAGGGCGGTTAAACATTCAGTACTTC.

This clone appeared a single time. CDR3 residues: CASRLGGMNTEAFF. The CDR3 DNA reads TGTGCCAGCAGATTAGGGGGTATGAACACTGAAGCTTTCTTT. The chain links TRBV6-5 to TRBJ1-1; possible D gene TRBD1, 6 bases. The CDR3 covers 14 residues. Germline values: CDR1 MNHEY, CDR2 SVGAGI. V lost 6 bases and J lost 0, with 11 bases in between.

The V call is TRBV21-1, the J call TRBJ1-5. TRBV21-1 has pseudogene status. The CDR3 loop spans 15 amino acids. The DNA for the CDR3 is TGTGCCAGCAGCAAAAGGCTTTTGGGCAATCAGCCCCAGCATTTT. This encodes CASSKRLLGNQPQHF.

As concerns this clone: Sequence at one end of the junction differs from germline and may be a read error. V usage is TRBV10-3 and J usage is TRBJ2-7; D perhaps matches TRBD2 (9 bases). The CDR3 length is 16 residues. The germline CDR1 and CDR2 sequences are ENHRY and SYGVKD. For the CDR3, the DNA is TGTGCCATCAGTGAGCGACAGGGGACTAGCTCCTCCGAGCAGTACTTC. This codes for CAISERQGTSSSEQYF.

The chain employs TRBV30 and TRBJ1-4, with 10 bases that match TRBD1. This CDR3 has 16 amino acids. The V segment lost 0 bases and the J segment 10 bases; nucleotides outside the gene matches: 11. Looked up from germline, CDR1 is GTSNPN and CDR2 is SVGIG (reference sequence). The CDR3 DNA sequence: TGTGCCTGGAGTGTGGGAACGGGACAGGGGTTCGGAAAACTGTTTTTT. This translates into CAWSVGTGQGFGKLFF.

The rearrangement joins TRBV4-3 to TRBJ2-1; TRBD2 matches 7 bases. V lost 4 bases and J lost 0; bases outside the gene matches: 6. The V gene's germline CDR1 is LGHNA and CDR2 YSLEER. The CDR3 runs 16 residues. The CDR3 nucleotides are TGCGCCAGCAGCCCCTCGGAGCGGGGCTCCTACAATGAGCAGTTCTTC. Translating it yields CASSPSERGSYNEQFF.

The rearrangement links TRBV5-6 to TRBJ2-5; D may be TRBD1 (6 bases). Trimming shortened V by 0 bases and J by 2 bases, and 11 bases separated the two germline ends. The CDR3 sequence is 15 residues long. The germline gives CDR1 SGHDT, CDR2 YYEEEE. CDR3 region: CASSLAGDIQETQYF. The CDR3, as DNA: TGTGCCAGCAGCTTGGCCGGGGACATTCAAGAGACCCAGTACTTC.

This clone appeared once. CDR3 nucleotides: TGCAGCGTTAAGGGACAGGGTGGCAATCAGCCCCAGCATTTT. It codes for CSVKGQGGNQPQHF. This chain connects TRBV29-1 to TRBJ1-5; 9 bases line up with TRBD1. V shed 5 bases, J shed 2 bases, and the junction held 4 bases outside the gene matches. Germline values: CDR1 SQVTM, CDR2 ANQGSEA. The CDR3 is 14 residues long.

The rearrangement links TRBV9 to TRBJ2-1; the D gene is possibly TRBD1 (6 bases). V lost 6 bases and J lost 0, with 16 bases in between. Germline V lookup: CDR1 SGDLS, CDR2 YYNGEE. CDR3 length equals 16 residues. The CDR3 nucleotides read TGTGCCAGCACTAAACAGGGTGGCGGCTCCTACAATGAGCAGTTCTTC. This translates into CASTKQGGGSYNEQFF.

The chain uses TRBV6-5 and TRBJ2-3; D remains unclear. The CDR3 is 12 residues long. Germline V gene data show CDR1 as MNHEY and CDR2 as SVGAGI. V lost 7 bases, J lost 4 bases, and 9 bases lay in between. CDR3 DNA: TGTGCCAGCACACACCACCCAGATACGCAGTATTTT. The encoded protein is CASTHHPDTQYF.

The chain recombines TRBV9 with TRBJ2-1; no clear D gene. In germline, CDR1 is SGDLS, CDR2 YYNGEE. The CDR3 is 12 amino acids. Trimming shortened V by 4 bases and J by 3 bases, and 5 bases separated the two germline ends. In DNA form, the CDR3 reads TGTGCCAGCAGCTCCTTCTACAATGAGCAGTTCTTC. Residues: CASSSFYNEQFF.

The V and J genes are TRBV7-8 and TRBJ2-7; D gene ambiguous. The CDR3 contains 12 residues. CDR1 is SGHVS, CDR2 FQNEAQ, per germline. The V end lost 4 bases, the J end lost 4 bases, and 8 bases lay between the germline ends. CDR3 in DNA: TGTGCCAGCAGCTCCGGAACTTACGAGCAGTACTTC. Its protein product is CASSSGTYEQYF.

This rearrangement joins TRBV28 to TRBJ2-7; D might be TRBD1 (6 bases). CDR3 length: 15 residues. CDR1 is MDHEN, CDR2 SYDVKM, per germline. Trimming stripped 5 bases from V and 2 bases from J, with 16 bases between. The CDR3 DNA follows: TGTGCCAGCAGTGAGAATACACGACAGGCCTACGAGCAGTACTTC. It codes for CASSENTRQAYEQYF.

This chain uses TRBV28 with TRBJ2-4; TRBD1 aligns across 10 bases. Germline trimming cut 5 bases from V and 5 bases from J; bases unmatched to any gene: 0. CDR3 length: 13 residues. Germline CDR1 reads MDHEN; CDR2 reads SYDVKM. As DNA, the CDR3 is TGTGCCAGCAGTGGGACAGGGGAAAACATTCAGTACTTC. Translating it yields CASSGTGENIQYF.

The chain has TRBV9 and TRBJ2-1; tentatively, D is TRBD2 (5 bases). The CDR3 runs to 15 residues. The germline V and J ends were trimmed by 0 bases and 8 bases, with 15 bases remaining between them. Germline CDR1 SGDLS, CDR2 YYNGEE. In nucleotides, the CDR3 is TGTGCCAGCAGCGTAGAGCCAGGATCAGCGGATGAGCAGTTCTTC. Protein: CASSVEPGSADEQFF.

The chain recombines TRBV9 with TRBJ2-2; weak D call: TRBD2 (6 bases). V was clipped by 4 bases and J by 4 bases, with 17 bases between them. The CDR3 length is 16 residues. The germline gives CDR1 SGDLS, CDR2 YYNGEE. CDR3 DNA sequence: TGTGCCAGCAGCCCGAGAGAGCGGGTCAGCACCGGGGAGCTGTTTTTT. Its protein product is CASSPRERVSTGELFF. The full variable domain, rest sourced from reference TRBV9 and TRBJ2-2, is DSGVTQTPKHLITATGQRVTLRCSPRSGDLSVYWYQQSLDQGLQFLIQYYNGEERAKGNILERFSAQQFPDLHSELNLSSLELGDSALYFCASSPRERVSTGELFFGEGSRLTVL.

V and J are TRBV30 and TRBJ2-7; D not resolved. CDR1 and CDR2 (germline): GTSNPN, SVGIG (reference sequence). Trimming left V 2 bases short and J 4 bases short, with 6 bases between. CDR3 length: 11 residues. CDR3 protein: CAWSSPYEQYF. The CDR3 region has the DNA TGTGCCTGGAGTTCCCCGTACGAGCAGTACTTC.

This rearrangement joins TRBV5-1 to TRBJ2-1, with no clear D. The CDR3 is made up of 14 amino acids. V was trimmed by 5 bases and J by 1 base, leaving 10 bases between them. CDR1 is SGHRS, CDR2 YFSETQ, per germline. CDR3: CASSFAISYNEQFF. DNA of the CDR3: TGCGCCAGCAGTTTTGCGATTTCCTACAATGAGCAGTTCTTC.

The rearrangement joins TRBV7-3 to TRBJ2-1, with D possibly TRBD2 on 6 matching bases. V dropped 5 bases and J dropped 1 base, with 15 bases sitting between them. Per the germline V gene, CDR1 is SGHTA and CDR2 is FQGTGA. The CDR3 sequence is 16 residues long. The CDR3 spells CASSPTIAGSYNEQFF. Here the CDR3 DNA reads TGTGCCAGCAGCCCAACCATTGCGGGATCCTACAATGAGCAGTTCTTC. Based on the CDR3 plus reference TRBV7-3 and TRBJ2-1, the full variable domain is GAGVSQTPSNKVTEKGKYVELRCDPISGHTALYWYRQSLGQGPEFLIYFQGTGAADDSGLPNDRFFAVRPEGSVSTLKIQRTERGDSAVYLCASSPTIAGSYNEQFFGPGTRLTVL.

CDR3 sequence (DNA): TGCAGCGTCCAGACCCGAGGGGGGCAGATCTCCTACGAGCAGTACTTC. Residues: CSVQTRGGQISYEQYF. The V gene is TRBV29-1, the J gene TRBJ2-7; D may correspond to TRBD1 or TRBD2 (6 bases each). CDR3 length: 16 residues. Between the trimmed V and J ends, which lost 6 bases and 0 bases, there was a span of 21 bases. Per germline, CDR1 SQVTM and CDR2 ANQGSEA.